This T cell receptor beta chain was recovered during a study of blood T cell repertoires in COVID-19. About the research overall: Collection of acute and convalescent COVID-19 samples took place in the United States, Italy and Spain. Sample material is recorded as cDNA or gDNA derived from T cells, B-cell-depleted T cells, or PBMCs.

This clone occurred once. Germline CDR1 SGDLS, CDR2 YYNGEE. CDR3 length equals 16 residues. Trimming cost V 4 bases and J 8 bases; bases outside gene matches: 15. How the authors handled the data: Reference gene primer amplification in the assay estimated nucleated cell counts. Profiling relied on immunoSEQ multiplex PCR, and the TCRdb table lists in-frame clones only, not all of them. V and J calls and clone size are copied from that table; D and trimming were computed from the DNA. The table shows some 100,000 clones, with around 90% occurring only once. The TCR sequence derives from a human donor with active COVID-19. The donor label of this sample is uncertain. The V call is TRBV9, the J call TRBJ2-1; TRBD2 aligns across 7 bases. The sequencing input was peripheral blood. CDR3 coding DNA: TGTGCCAGCAGCCTCACCTCACGGGGCCGGGGGGATGAGCAGTTCTTC. Amino acids: CASSLTSRGRGDEQFF.